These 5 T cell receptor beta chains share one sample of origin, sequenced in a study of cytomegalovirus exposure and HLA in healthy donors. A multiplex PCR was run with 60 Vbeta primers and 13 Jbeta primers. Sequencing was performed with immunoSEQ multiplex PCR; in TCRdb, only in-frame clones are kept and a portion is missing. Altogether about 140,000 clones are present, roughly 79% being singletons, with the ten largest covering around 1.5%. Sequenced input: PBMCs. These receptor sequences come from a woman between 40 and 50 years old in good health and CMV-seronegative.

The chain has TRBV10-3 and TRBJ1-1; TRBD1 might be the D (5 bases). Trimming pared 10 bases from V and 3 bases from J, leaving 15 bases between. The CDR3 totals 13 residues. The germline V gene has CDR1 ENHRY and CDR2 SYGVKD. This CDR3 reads CATAPDSYTEAFF. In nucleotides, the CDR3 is TGTGCCACCGCCCCCGACAGCTACACTGAAGCTTTCTTT.

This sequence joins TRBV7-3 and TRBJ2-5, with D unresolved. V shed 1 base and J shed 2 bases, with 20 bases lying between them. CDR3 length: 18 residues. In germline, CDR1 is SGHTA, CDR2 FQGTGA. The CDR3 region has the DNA TGTGCCAGCAGCTTAAACCCCGGCCGCGGCAGATCACAAGAGACCCAGTACTTC. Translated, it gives CASSLNPGRGRSQETQYF.

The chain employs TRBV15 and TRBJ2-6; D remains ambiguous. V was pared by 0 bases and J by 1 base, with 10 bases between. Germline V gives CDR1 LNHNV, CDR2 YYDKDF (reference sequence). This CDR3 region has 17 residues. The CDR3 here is CATSRESKTSGANVLTF. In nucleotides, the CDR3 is TGTGCCACCAGCAGAGAATCGAAAACTTCTGGGGCCAACGTCCTGACTTTC.

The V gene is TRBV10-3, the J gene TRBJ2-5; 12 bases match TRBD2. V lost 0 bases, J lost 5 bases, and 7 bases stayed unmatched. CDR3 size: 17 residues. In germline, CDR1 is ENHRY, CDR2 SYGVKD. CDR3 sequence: CAISESALAGGWETQYF. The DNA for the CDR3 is TGTGCCATCAGTGAGTCAGCACTAGCGGGGGGTTGGGAGACCCAGTACTTC.

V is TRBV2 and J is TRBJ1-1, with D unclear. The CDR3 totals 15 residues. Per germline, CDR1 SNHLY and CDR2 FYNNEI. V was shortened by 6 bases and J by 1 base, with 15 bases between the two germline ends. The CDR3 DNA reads TGTGCCAGCAGGGGAGGAGGGAGAGGGAACACTGAAGCTTTCTTT. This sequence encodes CASRGGGRGNTEAFF.